These 32 T cell receptor beta chains were all obtained from the same sample, sequenced in a study of early T cells in non-severe SARS-CoV-2 infection. TCRdb re-called the 5' RACE reads with MiXCR, one entry per CDR3 protein. The table includes tens of thousands of distinct CDR3 sequences, approximately 9.1% detected once. Sequenced: whole blood. These receptors were obtained from an adult who was a healthcare worker with PCR-confirmed SARS-CoV-2 infection or an uninfected control (not recorded which).

The gene calls are TRBV29-1 and TRBJ1-1; a weak D match, TRBD1 (6 bases). V was trimmed by 6 bases and J by 0 bases, leaving 11 bases between them. Germline CDR1 and CDR2: SQVTM and ANQGSEA. The CDR3 extends over 13 amino acids. CDR3 bases: TGCAGCGTCTGGACAGCACTGAACACTGAAGCTTTCTTT. Its protein product is CSVWTALNTEAFF.

This clonotype has ten or more counts. The chain is built from TRBV3-1 and TRBJ1-5; D ambiguous. This CDR3 spans 14 amino acids. In germline, CDR1 is LGHDT, CDR2 YNNKEL (reference sequence). Trimming took 0 bases from V and 3 from J, leaving 6 bases between them. CDR3 DNA: TGTGCCAGCAGCCAAGACATCATCAATCAGCCCCAGCATTTT. Translation gives CASSQDIINQPQHF.

This clonotype was counted only a few times. The chain links TRBV28 to TRBJ2-2; 7 nucleotides match TRBD1. Germline-derived CDR1 and CDR2 are MDHEN and SYDVKM. V was clipped by 7 bases and J by 0 bases; unmatched bases: 8. The CDR3 is made up of 16 amino acids. CDR3 amino acids: CASKGTESANTGELFF. CDR3 DNA sequence: TGTGCCAGCAAAGGGACAGAATCCGCGAACACCGGGGAGCTGTTTTTT.

This clonotype has a count of ten or more. The gene calls are TRBV14 and TRBJ2-3, with no clear D. This CDR3 region has 15 residues. Germline V gene lookup returns CDR1 SGHDN and CDR2 FVKESK. CDR3 loop: CAEGRSGHSTDTQYF. The CDR3 bases are TGTGCGGAAGGCCGGTCCGGGCACTCCACAGATACGCAGTATTTT.

This clonotype was seen repeatedly, ten times or more. One end of the junction varies from germline; a read error may be responsible. The chain is built from TRBV12-3 or TRBV12-4 and TRBJ2-1, with a possible D match to TRBD1 (5 bases). The CDR3 covers 14 residues. The CDR3 sequence is CASTLVVGDNEQFF. CDR3 DNA sequence: TGTGCCAGCACTTTAGTAGTAGGGGATAATGAGCAGTTCTTC.

V gene TRBV7-2 combines with J gene TRBJ1-1; no definite D call. Germline V lookup: CDR1 SGHTA, CDR2 FQGNSA. This CDR3 contains 14 residues. The germline V and J ends were trimmed by 1 base and 1 base, with 7 bases remaining between them. The CDR3 loop is CASSLGHQNTEAFF. CDR3 nucleotide sequence: TGTGCCAGCAGCTTAGGACACCAGAACACTGAAGCTTTCTTT.

J is TRBJ2-2 and V is TRBV3-1; 9 bases fit TRBD2. V was clipped by 6 bases and J by 4 bases; unmatched bases: 12. Germline CDR1 and CDR2: LGHDT and YNNKEL (reference sequence). There are 17 residues in the CDR3. CDR3 sequence (DNA): TGTGCCAGCAGTATCCGGGGGGGACTAGCTTCCACCGGGGAGCTGTTTTTT. This sequence encodes CASSIRGGLASTGELFF.

The genes are TRBV29-1 and TRBJ1-1, with D unclear. Per germline, CDR1 SQVTM and CDR2 ANQGSEA. This CDR3 is 13 amino acids long. Trimming removed 2 bases at V and 0 bases at J, with 7 bases between. CDR3 bases: TGCAGCGTTGAACGAGGGATGAACACTGAAGCTTTCTTT. Its translation is CSVERGMNTEAFF.

The chain recombines TRBV7-2 with TRBJ1-1; D is uncertain. Germline lookup yields CDR1 SGHTA and CDR2 FQGNSA. The CDR3 is 12 residues long. The V gene lost 2 bases and the J gene lost 11 bases, with 12 bases spanning the gap. Here the CDR3 DNA reads TGTGCCAGCAGCTTAAATAGTATAGAGGCTTTCTTT. This translates into CASSLNSIEAFF.

This clonotype was counted at least ten times. The rearrangement uses TRBV20-1 and TRBJ1-4, with TRBD1 matching 7 bases. This CDR3 spans 15 amino acids. Germline V gene sequence: CDR1 DFQATT, CDR2 SNEGSKA (reference sequence). V lost 3 bases and J lost 8; bases outside the gene matches: 12. The CDR3 loop reads CSASPPTGLSEKLFF. CDR3 nucleotides: TGCAGTGCTAGCCCACCGACAGGGTTGTCGGAAAAACTGTTTTTT.

This chain links TRBV27 with TRBJ2-7; D not resolved. The V end was cut by 0 bases, the J end by 0 bases, with 9 bases between. Per germline, CDR1 MNHEY and CDR2 SMNVEV (reference sequence). The CDR3 loop spans 15 amino acids. This CDR3 reads CASSLSNRASYEQYF. In DNA, the CDR3 is TGTGCCAGCAGTTTATCGAACCGAGCCTCCTACGAGCAGTACTTC.

The gene calls are TRBV11-2 and TRBJ2-3; 9 nucleotides match TRBD2. The germline gives CDR1 SGHAT, CDR2 FQNNGV. The CDR3 loop spans 19 amino acids. V was pared by 5 bases and J by 5 bases, with 20 bases of the junction left unmatched. CDR3 DNA sequence: TGTGCCAGCAGCGCAAAGACCCCGCGGATAGCGGGGGATTTAGATACGCAGTATTTT. It encodes CASSAKTPRIAGDLDTQYF.

At least ten counts were recorded for this clonotype. The V call is TRBV7-2, the J call TRBJ2-2, with D perhaps given as TRBD1 or TRBD2 (5 bases each). The CDR3 is made up of 16 amino acids. The germline CDR1 and CDR2 sequences are SGHTA and FQGNSA. Between the trimmed V and J ends, which lost 5 bases and 0 bases, there was a span of 13 bases. The CDR3 spells CASSIVGTTNTGELFF. The CDR3 nucleotides read TGTGCCAGCAGCATAGTTGGGACCACGAACACCGGGGAGCTGTTTTTT.

This clonotype came up a few times. The J gene is TRBJ2-3, the V gene TRBV7-3; D gene unclear. V lost 1 base and J lost 14, with 10 bases in between. Looked up from germline, CDR1 is SGHTA and CDR2 is FQGTGA. The CDR3 extends over 11 amino acids. This CDR3 is CASSLRVGRYF. Here the CDR3 DNA reads TGTGCCAGCAGCTTAAGAGTAGGGCGGTATTTT.

This clonotype was seen ten or more times. Written as DNA, the CDR3 is TGCAGTGCTGCATCTACTAGCGGGGGGCCTTGGACCCAGTACTTC. Its translation is CSAASTSGGPWTQYF. The gene calls are TRBV20-1 and TRBJ2-5; 12 positions match TRBD2. The CDR3 contains 15 residues. The V gene end was trimmed by 5 bases and the J gene end by 7 bases; junction bases not matched to a gene: 11. Germline V gives CDR1 DFQATT, CDR2 SNEGSKA (reference sequence).

In this sample, this clonotype turned up many times. The junction departs from the called germline gene at one end, perhaps through a read error. This rearrangement joins TRBV19 to TRBJ2-1; D is undetermined. The CDR3 has 13 residues. In germline, CDR1 is LNHDA, CDR2 SQIVND (reference sequence). CDR3 protein: CASSIASNNEQFF. CDR3 bases: TGTGCCAGTAGTATAGCCTCCAACAATGAGCAGTTCTTC.

The rearrangement joins TRBV7-3 to TRBJ1-1, with 8 positions matching TRBD1. V trimming: 1 base; J trimming: 1 base; junction bases outside the gene matches: 5. The germline V gene has CDR1 SGHTA and CDR2 FQGTGA. The CDR3 covers 16 residues. DNA for the CDR3: TGTGCCAGCAGCTTAAGGGACAGGACGACGAACACTGAAGCTTTCTTT. As protein: CASSLRDRTTNTEAFF.

CDR3 DNA: TGTGCCAGCCTCAAGGCTCCAAGTGGAAACACTGAAGCTTTCTTT. Its translation is CASLKAPSGNTEAFF. V gene TRBV6-1 combines with J gene TRBJ1-1; no clear D. V was clipped by 8 bases and J by 2 bases, with 18 bases between them. The CDR3 totals 15 residues. Germline assignment: CDR1 MNHNS and CDR2 SASEGT.

There are a few counts of this clonotype. The chain links TRBV28 to TRBJ2-5; D not certain. The ends were cut back, 5 bases at V and 5 bases at J, with 12 bases in the middle. CDR3 length: 13 amino acids. Germline CDR1 is MDHEN and CDR2 is SYDVKM. DNA of the CDR3: TGTGCCAGCAGTGACATGAATATGGAGACCCAGTACTTC. Its translation is CASSDMNMETQYF.

This clonotype was picked up many times. The V call is TRBV15, the J call TRBJ1-5; 7 bases align to TRBD1. The junction had 6 bases not matched to a gene; V was cut back by 0 bases and J by 4 bases. The CDR3 length is 16 residues. Germline V gives CDR1 LNHNV, CDR2 YYDKDF (reference sequence). The CDR3 loop reads CATSRDLSTGNQPQHF. Here the CDR3 DNA reads TGTGCCACCAGCAGAGATTTATCGACAGGGAATCAGCCCCAGCATTTT.

Notes on this clonotype: A much more abundant neighbour one base away suggests this may be a read error. The rearrangement joins TRBV6-2 or TRBV6-3 to TRBJ1-6; D not certain. The CDR3 spans 11 residues. Germline CDR1 is MNHEY and CDR2 is SVGEGT. Trimming removed 6 bases at V and 11 bases at J, with 8 bases between. The CDR3 coding sequence is TGTGCCAGCAGCCGTCCTACACCCCTCCACTTT. Protein product: CASSRPTPLHF.

This clonotype was found many times. The V gene is TRBV4-1, the J gene TRBJ1-6, with a weak D call TRBD1 (6 bases). V gave up 0 bases and J gave up 0 bases, with 12 bases separating them. Germline values: CDR1 MGHRA, CDR2 YSYEKL. The CDR3 contains 18 residues. CDR3 residues: CASSQDGGSSSYNSPLHF. The CDR3 coding sequence is TGCGCCAGCAGCCAAGATGGGGGCTCGAGCTCCTATAATTCACCCCTCCACTTT.

This clonotype showed up just a few times. The chain uses TRBV7-2 and TRBJ1-4; D might be TRBD1 (5 bases). This CDR3 is 14 amino acids long. V dropped 7 bases and J dropped 7 bases, with 16 bases sitting between them. Germline CDR1 is SGHTA and CDR2 is FQGNSA. CDR3 amino acids: CASTPGDWSEKLFF. CDR3 DNA sequence: TGTGCCAGCACCCCCGGGGACTGGAGTGAAAAACTGTTTTTT.

This clonotype was detected many times. The V and J genes are TRBV6-2 or TRBV6-3 and TRBJ1-1, with D perhaps TRBD1 (6 bases). This CDR3 spans 14 amino acids. Germline loops: CDR1 MNHEY, CDR2 SVGEGT. V shed 2 bases and J shed 1 base, with 8 bases lying between them. CDR3 coding DNA: TGTGCCAGCAGTTACGTGGACAGGAACACTGAAGCTTTCTTT. This gives the protein CASSYVDRNTEAFF.

This clonotype was counted ten times or more. This chain uses TRBV12-3 or TRBV12-4 with TRBJ2-5; D remains unclear. The CDR3 is 14 amino acids. Trimming took 7 bases from V and 7 from J, leaving 19 bases between them. The CDR3: CASTLYRVGGTQYF. CDR3 in DNA: TGTGCCAGCACCTTATACCGGGTGGGTGGGACCCAGTACTTC.

This sequence joins TRBV4-2 and TRBJ1-5; D remains ambiguous. The V and J ends lost 0 bases and 6 bases respectively, with 6 bases between them. CDR3 length: 13 amino acids. CDR1 is LGHNA, CDR2 YNFKEQ, per germline. The CDR3 is CASSQDRIQPQHF. In nucleotides, the CDR3 is TGTGCCAGCAGCCAAGATCGGATTCAGCCCCAGCATTTT.

This sequence joins TRBV7-6 and TRBJ2-2; D not resolved. Trimming cost V 4 bases and J 5 bases, with 2 bases left between them. This CDR3 spans 11 amino acids. Germline loops: CDR1 SGHVS, CDR2 FNYEAQ. Written as DNA, the CDR3 is TGTGCCAGCAGCTATACCGGGGAGCTGTTTTTT. The encoded protein is CASSYTGELFF.

This clonotype was observed a handful of times. The rearrangement links TRBV3-1 to TRBJ2-3; D possibly corresponds to TRBD1 (6 bases). The germline CDR1 and CDR2 sequences are LGHDT and YNNKEL (reference sequence). The V and J ends lost 3 bases and 1 base respectively, with 14 bases between them. The CDR3 covers 16 residues. The CDR3 region is CASSQTQGWGTDTQYF. Here the CDR3 DNA reads TGTGCCAGCAGCCAGACACAGGGTTGGGGCACAGATACGCAGTATTTT.

This clonotype appeared many times. This chain links TRBV29-1 with TRBJ1-1; the D gene is possibly TRBD1 (5 bases). V was cut by 3 bases and J by 8 bases, with 13 bases left in between. Germline loops: CDR1 SQVTM, CDR2 ANQGSEA. This CDR3 region has 12 residues. The CDR3 bases are TGCAGCGTTGAGGGGGGGTTGGACGAAGCTTTCTTT. It translates to CSVEGGLDEAFF. The variable domain in full, with the rest retrieved from reference TRBV29-1 and TRBJ1-1, is SAVISQKPSRDICQRGTSLTIQCQVDSQVTMMFWYRQQPGQSLTLIATANQGSEATYESGFVIDKFPISRPNLTFSTLTVSNMSPEDSSIYLCSVEGGLDEAFFGQGTRLTVV.

This clonotype has just a few counts. The chain employs TRBV28 and TRBJ2-7, with 10 bases aligning to TRBD1. Germline V gene lookup returns CDR1 MDHEN and CDR2 SYDVKM. The junction had 10 bases not matched to a gene; V was cut back by 8 bases and J by 3 bases. CDR3 length: 15 amino acids. CDR3 sequence: CASCQPGQGFYEQYF. The CDR3 coding sequence is TGTGCCAGCTGCCAACCGGGACAGGGGTTCTACGAGCAGTACTTC.

This clonotype was seen ten or more times. The J gene is TRBJ2-1, the V gene TRBV7-9; 7 bases map to TRBD1. The germline V gene encodes CDR1 SEHNR and CDR2 FQNEAQ (reference sequence). The junction had 5 bases not matched to a gene; V was cut back by 5 bases and J by 4 bases. This CDR3 has 14 residues. Here the CDR3 reads CASSIGTEYNEQFF. The CDR3 coding sequence is TGTGCCAGCAGCATCGGGACAGAATACAATGAGCAGTTCTTC.

V gene TRBV20-1 combines with J gene TRBJ1-4, with no clear D. The germline V gene encodes CDR1 DFQATT and CDR2 SNEGSKA (reference sequence). Deletions cut 1 base from V and 3 bases from J, with 9 bases between. This CDR3 has 14 amino acids. This CDR3 is CSARGGVSNEKLFF. CDR3 bases: TGCAGTGCTAGAGGCGGGGTATCTAATGAAAAACTGTTTTTT.